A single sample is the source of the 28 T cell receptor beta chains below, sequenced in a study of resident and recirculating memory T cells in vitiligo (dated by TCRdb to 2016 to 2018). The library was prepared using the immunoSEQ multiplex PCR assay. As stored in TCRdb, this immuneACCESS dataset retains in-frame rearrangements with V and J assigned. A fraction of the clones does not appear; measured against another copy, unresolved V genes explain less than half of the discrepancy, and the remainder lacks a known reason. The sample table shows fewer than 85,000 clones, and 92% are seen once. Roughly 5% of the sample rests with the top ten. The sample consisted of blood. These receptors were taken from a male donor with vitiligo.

As DNA, the CDR3 is TGCGCCAGCAGCCCTCACAGGGGTTGGGCTGAAGCTTTCTTT. It codes for CASSPHRGWAEAFF. This sequence joins TRBV4-3 and TRBJ1-1; 7 positions match TRBD1. This CDR3 contains 14 residues. Looked up from germline, CDR1 is LGHNA and CDR2 is YSLEER. J gave up 6 bases and V 4 bases, and 8 bases lay outside the gene matches.

The CDR3 coding sequence is TGTGCCAGCAGTTTTGTGGGCCGATCCTACGAGCAGTACTTC. This gives the protein CASSFVGRSYEQYF. V gene TRBV28 combines with J gene TRBJ2-7; D ambiguous. Germline CDR1 and CDR2: MDHEN and SYDVKM. The CDR3 spans 14 residues. Trimming removed 3 bases at V and 1 base at J, with 10 bases between.

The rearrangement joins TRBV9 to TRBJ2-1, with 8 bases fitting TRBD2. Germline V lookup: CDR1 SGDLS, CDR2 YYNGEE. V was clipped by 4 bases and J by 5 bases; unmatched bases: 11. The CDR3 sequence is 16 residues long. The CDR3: CASSPRQREPHNEQFF. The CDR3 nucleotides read TGTGCCAGCAGCCCCCGCCAGCGGGAGCCCCACAATGAGCAGTTCTTC.

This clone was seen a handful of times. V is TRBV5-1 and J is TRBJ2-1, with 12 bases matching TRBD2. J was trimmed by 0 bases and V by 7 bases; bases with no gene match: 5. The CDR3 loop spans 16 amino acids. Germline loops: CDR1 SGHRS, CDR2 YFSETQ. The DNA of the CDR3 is TGCGCCAGCGGACTAGCGGGATCTAGCTCCTACAATGAGCAGTTCTTC. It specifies CASGLAGSSSYNEQFF.

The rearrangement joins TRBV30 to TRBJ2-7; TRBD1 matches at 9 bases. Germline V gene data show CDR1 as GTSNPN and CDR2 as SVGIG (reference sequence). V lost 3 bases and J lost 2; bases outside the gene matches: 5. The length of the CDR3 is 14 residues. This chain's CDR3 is CAWSPGTGPYEQYF. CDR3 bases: TGTGCCTGGAGCCCCGGGACAGGGCCCTACGAGCAGTACTTC. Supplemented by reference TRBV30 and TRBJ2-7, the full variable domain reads SQTIHQWPATLVQPVGSPLSLECTVEGTSNPNLYWYRQAAGRGLQLLFYSVGIGQISSEVPQNLSASRPQDRQFILSSKKLLLSDSGFYLCAWSPGTGPYEQYFGPGTRLTVT.

Written as DNA, the CDR3 is TGTGCCAGTAGTATAGGTAAGGGGGTGACTGAAGCTTTCTTT. Translated: CASSIGKGVTEAFF. The chain links TRBV19 to TRBJ1-1, with a tentative D call TRBD1 (6 bases). Trimming took off 1 base at V and 5 bases at J, with 11 bases between the two ends. Per germline, CDR1 LNHDA and CDR2 SQIVND (reference sequence). This CDR3 comprises 14 residues.

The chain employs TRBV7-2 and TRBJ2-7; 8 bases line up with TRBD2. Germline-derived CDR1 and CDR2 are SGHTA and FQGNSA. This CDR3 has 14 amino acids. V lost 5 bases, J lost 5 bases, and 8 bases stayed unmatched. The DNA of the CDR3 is TGTGCCAGCAGCCTAACGCCGGGGGGGGACGAGCAGTACTTC. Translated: CASSLTPGGDEQYF.

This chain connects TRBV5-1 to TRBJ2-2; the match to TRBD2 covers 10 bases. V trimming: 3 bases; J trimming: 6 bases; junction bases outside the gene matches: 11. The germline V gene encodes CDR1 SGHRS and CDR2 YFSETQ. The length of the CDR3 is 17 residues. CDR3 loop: CASSSPSSGGTAGELFF. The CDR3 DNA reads TGCGCCAGCAGCTCTCCCTCTAGCGGGGGCACGGCCGGGGAGCTGTTTTTT. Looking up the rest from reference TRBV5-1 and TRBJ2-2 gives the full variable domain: KAGVTQTPRYLIKTRGQQVTLSCSPISGHRSVSWYQQTPGQGLQFLFEYFSETQRNKGNFPGRFSGRQFSNSRSEMNVSTLELGDSALYLCASSSPSSGGTAGELFFGEGSRLTVL.

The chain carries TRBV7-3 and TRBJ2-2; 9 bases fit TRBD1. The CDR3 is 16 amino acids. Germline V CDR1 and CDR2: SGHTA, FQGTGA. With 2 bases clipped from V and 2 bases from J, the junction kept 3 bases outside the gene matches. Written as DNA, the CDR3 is TGTGCCAGCAGCTTAGGGGGACAGGGAAACACCGGGGAGCTGTTTTTT. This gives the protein CASSLGGQGNTGELFF.

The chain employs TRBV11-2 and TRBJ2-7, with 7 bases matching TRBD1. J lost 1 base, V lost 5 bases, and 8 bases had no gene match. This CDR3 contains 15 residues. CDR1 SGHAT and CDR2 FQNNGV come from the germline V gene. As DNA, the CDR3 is TGTGCCAGCAGCCCCCGGGACAGAACGTCCTACGAGCAGTACTTC. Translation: CASSPRDRTSYEQYF.

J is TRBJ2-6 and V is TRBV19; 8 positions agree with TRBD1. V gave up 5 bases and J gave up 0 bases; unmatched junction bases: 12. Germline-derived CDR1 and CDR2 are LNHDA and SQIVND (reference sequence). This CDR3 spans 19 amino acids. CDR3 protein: CASSRRSVRGLSGANVLTF. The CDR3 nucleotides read TGTGCCAGTAGTCGTAGATCGGTCAGGGGGCTCTCTGGGGCCAACGTCCTGACTTTC.

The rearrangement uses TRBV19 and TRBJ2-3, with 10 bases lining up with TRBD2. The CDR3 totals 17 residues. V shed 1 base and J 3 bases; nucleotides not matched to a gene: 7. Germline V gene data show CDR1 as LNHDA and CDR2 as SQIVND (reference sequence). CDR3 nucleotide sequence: TGTGCCAGTAGTATAGGACCGGGACTAGCGAGGACAGATACGCAGTATTTT. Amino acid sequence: CASSIGPGLARTDTQYF.

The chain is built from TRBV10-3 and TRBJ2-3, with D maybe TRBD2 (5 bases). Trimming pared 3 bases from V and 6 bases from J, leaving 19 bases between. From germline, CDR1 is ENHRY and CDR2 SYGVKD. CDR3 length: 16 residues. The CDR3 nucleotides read TGTGCCATCAGTGACGGGCGGGTGGGTTCGGAGGATACGCAGTATTTT. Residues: CAISDGRVGSEDTQYF.

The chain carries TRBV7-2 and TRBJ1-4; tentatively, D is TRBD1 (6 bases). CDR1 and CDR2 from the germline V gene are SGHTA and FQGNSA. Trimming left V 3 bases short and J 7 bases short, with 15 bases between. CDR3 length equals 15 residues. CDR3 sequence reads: CASSLDTGSGEKLFF. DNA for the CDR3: TGTGCCAGCAGCTTGGACACAGGGTCGGGTGAAAAACTGTTTTTT.

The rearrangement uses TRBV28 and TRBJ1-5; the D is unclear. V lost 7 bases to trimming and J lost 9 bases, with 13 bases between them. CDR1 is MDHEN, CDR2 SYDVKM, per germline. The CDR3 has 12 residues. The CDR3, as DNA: TGTGCCAGCACCCCTGCACTTCGGCCCCAGCATTTT. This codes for CASTPALRPQHF.

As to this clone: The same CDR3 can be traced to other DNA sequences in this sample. As DNA, the CDR3 is TGTGCCAGCAGCGTAGGGACTAGCGGGAGCGAGCAGTACTTC. Residues: CASSVGTSGSEQYF. The chain joins TRBV9 to TRBJ2-7; 13 positions agree with TRBD2. J gave up 6 bases and V 0 bases, and 0 bases lay outside the gene matches. Germline-derived CDR1 and CDR2 are SGDLS and YYNGEE. The CDR3 spans 14 residues. The full variable domain, with the rest looked up from reference TRBV9 and TRBJ2-7, is DSGVTQTPKHLITATGQRVTLRCSPRSGDLSVYWYQQSLDQGLQFLIQYYNGEERAKGNILERFSAQQFPDLHSELNLSSLELGDSALYFCASSVGTSGSEQYFGPGTRLTVT.

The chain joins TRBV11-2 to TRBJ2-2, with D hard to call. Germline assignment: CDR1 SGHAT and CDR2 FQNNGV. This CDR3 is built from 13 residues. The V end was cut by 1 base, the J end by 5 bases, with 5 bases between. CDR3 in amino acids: CASSLGETGELFF. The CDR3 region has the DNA TGTGCCAGCAGCTTAGGAGAAACCGGGGAGCTGTTTTTT.

The CDR3 coding sequence is TGTGCCAGCAGCTGGGGGGACAGGGGGGACTACGAGCAGTACTTC. The encoded protein is CASSWGDRGDYEQYF. This rearrangement joins TRBV5-5 to TRBJ2-7, with 11 bases fitting TRBD1. The J segment lost 3 bases and the V segment lost 3 bases, leaving 5 bases of the junction unmatched. The germline CDR1 and CDR2 sequences are SGHKS and YYEKEE (reference sequence). There are 15 residues in the CDR3.

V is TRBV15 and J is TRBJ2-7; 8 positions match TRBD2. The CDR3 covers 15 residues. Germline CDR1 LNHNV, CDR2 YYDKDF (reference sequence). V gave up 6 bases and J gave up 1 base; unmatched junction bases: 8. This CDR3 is CATRGGSGASYEQYF. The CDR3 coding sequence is TGTGCCACCAGAGGGGGTAGCGGGGCTTCCTACGAGCAGTACTTC.

For the CDR3, the DNA is TGTGCCAGCAGTGAAGTAGCGGCTGTCTATGGCTACACCTTC. It yields the protein CASSEVAAVYGYTF. This chain joins TRBV2 and TRBJ1-2; D is ambiguous. CDR1 is SNHLY and CDR2 is FYNNEI in the germline V gene. The V and J ends lost 1 base and 4 bases respectively, with 10 bases between them. The CDR3 has 14 amino acids.

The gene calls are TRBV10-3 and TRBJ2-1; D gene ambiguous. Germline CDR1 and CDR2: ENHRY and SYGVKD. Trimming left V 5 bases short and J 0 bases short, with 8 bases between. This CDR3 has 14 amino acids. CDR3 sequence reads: CAISTDGSYNEQFF. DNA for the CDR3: TGTGCCATCAGTACTGATGGCTCCTACAATGAGCAGTTCTTC.

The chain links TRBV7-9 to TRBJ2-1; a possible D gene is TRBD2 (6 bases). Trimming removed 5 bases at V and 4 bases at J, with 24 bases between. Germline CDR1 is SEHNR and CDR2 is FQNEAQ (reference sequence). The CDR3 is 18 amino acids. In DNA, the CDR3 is TGTGCCAGCAGCCGCCACCGGCGCCAAGGCGGGACTTACAATGAGCAGTTCTTC. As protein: CASSRHRRQGGTYNEQFF.

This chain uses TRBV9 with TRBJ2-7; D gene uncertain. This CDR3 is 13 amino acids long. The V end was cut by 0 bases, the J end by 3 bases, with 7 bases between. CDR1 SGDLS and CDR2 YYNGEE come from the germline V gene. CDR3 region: CASSVAPGYEQYF. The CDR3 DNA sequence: TGTGCCAGCAGCGTAGCTCCAGGCTACGAGCAGTACTTC.

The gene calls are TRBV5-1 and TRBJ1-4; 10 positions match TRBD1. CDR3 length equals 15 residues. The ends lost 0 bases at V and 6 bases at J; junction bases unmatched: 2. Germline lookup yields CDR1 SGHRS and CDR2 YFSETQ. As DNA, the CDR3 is TGCGCCAGCAGCTTGGCCGGGACAGGGGATGAAAAACTGTTTTTT. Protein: CASSLAGTGDEKLFF.

Here the CDR3 reads CASSSGELADTQYF. CDR3 bases: TGTGCCAGCAGCTCGGGAGAGTTGGCAGATACGCAGTATTTT. The gene calls are TRBV11-2 and TRBJ2-3, with D tentatively TRBD2 (6 bases). The CDR3 contains 14 residues. The germline V gene has CDR1 SGHAT and CDR2 FQNNGV. V gave up 4 bases and J gave up 4 bases, with 12 bases separating them.

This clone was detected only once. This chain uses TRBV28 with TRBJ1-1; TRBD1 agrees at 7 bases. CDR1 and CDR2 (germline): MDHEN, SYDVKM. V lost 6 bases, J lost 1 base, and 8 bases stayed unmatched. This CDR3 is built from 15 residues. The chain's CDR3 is CASRIAGQSNTEAFF. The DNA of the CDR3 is TGTGCCAGCAGGATCGCGGGACAGTCGAACACTGAAGCTTTCTTT. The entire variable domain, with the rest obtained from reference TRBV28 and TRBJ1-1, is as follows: DVKVTQSSRYLVKRTGEKVFLECVQDMDHENMFWYRQDPGLGLRLIYFSYDVKMKEKGDIPEGYSVSREKKERFSLILESASTNQTSMYLCASRIAGQSNTEAFFGQGTRLTVV.

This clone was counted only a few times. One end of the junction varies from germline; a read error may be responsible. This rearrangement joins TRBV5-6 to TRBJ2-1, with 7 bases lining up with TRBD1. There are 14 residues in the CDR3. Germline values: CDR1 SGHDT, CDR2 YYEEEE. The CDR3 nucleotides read TGTGCCAGCAGCTTAATACAGGGGTACACTGAGCAGTTCTTC. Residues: CASSLIQGYTEQFF.

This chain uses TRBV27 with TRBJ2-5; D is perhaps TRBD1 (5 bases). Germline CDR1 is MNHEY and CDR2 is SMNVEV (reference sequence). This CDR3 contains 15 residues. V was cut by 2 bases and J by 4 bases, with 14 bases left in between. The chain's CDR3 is CASSLGAYRGETQYF. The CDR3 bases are TGTGCCAGCAGTTTAGGTGCATATAGGGGAGAGACCCAGTACTTC.